A single sample is the source of the 14 T cell receptor beta chains below, sequenced in a study of blood T cell repertoires in COVID-19. Generated by immunoSEQ multiplex PCR, the TCRdb table keeps only in-frame clones and is missing some. The sample lists some 90,000 clones, 82% occurring once. The sequenced sample consisted of peripheral blood. The source is a man aged 65-85 years with active or convalescent COVID-19.

The chain is built from TRBV10-1 and TRBJ2-7; tentatively, D is TRBD2 (5 bases). Trimming cost V 3 bases and J 2 bases, with 11 bases left between them. The germline gives CDR1 WNHNN, CDR2 SYGVQD (reference sequence). CDR3 length: 14 residues. CDR3 in amino acids: CASSDPEAPYEQYF. DNA for the CDR3: TGCGCCAGCAGTGATCCGGAGGCCCCCTACGAGCAGTACTTC.

The genes are TRBV6-1 and TRBJ1-5; 8 bases fit TRBD1. CDR3 length equals 14 residues. The V gene's germline CDR1 is MNHNS and CDR2 SASEGT. The V gene end was trimmed by 3 bases and the J gene end by 5 bases; junction bases not matched to a gene: 3. CDR3 nucleotides: TGTGCCAGCAGTGAGAACAGGGGGGATCAGCCCCAGCATTTT. Protein sequence: CASSENRGDQPQHF.

With regard to this clone: At one boundary the junction diverges from the germline segment, which might be a read error. V usage is TRBV6-5 and J usage is TRBJ2-2; D is ambiguous. Germline lookup yields CDR1 MNHEY and CDR2 SVGAGI. The CDR3 extends over 14 amino acids. The CDR3: CASGYLADTGELFF. The CDR3, as DNA: TGTGCCAGCGGTTATCTTGCGGACACCGGGGAGCTGTTTTTT.

V gene TRBV13 combines with J gene TRBJ2-1; 7 bases are shared with TRBD2. CDR1 is PRHDT, CDR2 FYEKMQ, per germline (reference sequence). The CDR3 is made up of 13 amino acids. The ends lost 1 base at V and 9 bases at J; junction bases unmatched: 3. CDR3: CASSLVGGGEQFF. DNA of the CDR3: TGTGCCAGCAGCTTAGTTGGGGGGGGTGAGCAGTTCTTC. Together with reference TRBV13 and TRBJ2-1, the CDR3 gives the full variable domain: AAGVIQSPRHLIKEKRETATLKCYPIPRHDTVYWYQQGPGQDPQFLISFYEKMQSDKGSIPDRFSAQQFSDYHSELNMSSLELGDSALYFCASSLVGGGEQFFGPGTRLTVL.

A few counts support this clone. V gene TRBV19 combines with J gene TRBJ1-3; D is undetermined. Looked up from germline, CDR1 is LNHDA and CDR2 is SQIVND (reference sequence). Trimming took 7 bases from V and 0 from J, leaving 10 bases between them. This CDR3 is built from 14 residues. CDR3 loop: CASTPGSSGNTIYF. CDR3 in DNA: TGTGCCAGTACCCCTGGCAGCTCTGGAAACACCATATATTTT.

This rearrangement joins TRBV4-3 to TRBJ2-7, with unresolved D. The CDR3 extends over 14 amino acids. Germline CDR1 and CDR2: LGHNA and YSLEER. The ends were cut back, 1 base at V and 0 bases at J, with 7 bases in the middle. The CDR3 DNA reads TGCGCCAGCAGCCAAGGTAGAAGCTCCTACGAGCAGTACTTC. This translates into CASSQGRSSYEQYF.

The chain carries TRBV5-1 and TRBJ2-7, with 10 bases identical to TRBD2. The CDR3 has 19 residues. After removal of 3 bases from V and 2 bases from J, the junction contained 17 bases not matched to a gene. CDR1 and CDR2 (germline): SGHRS, YFSETQ. The CDR3 protein is CASSYLSLLPSGGTYEQYF. For the CDR3, the DNA is TGCGCCAGCAGCTACTTGTCGCTTTTGCCTAGCGGGGGAACCTACGAGCAGTACTTC.

The genes are TRBV2 and TRBJ2-7; D ambiguous. CDR1 SNHLY and CDR2 FYNNEI come from the germline V gene. There are 12 residues in the CDR3. Trimming pared 4 bases from V and 4 bases from J, leaving 8 bases between. Here the CDR3 reads CASSVLAYEQYF. The CDR3 nucleotides are TGTGCCAGCAGTGTCTTGGCTTACGAGCAGTACTTC. Filled out from reference TRBV2 and TRBJ2-7, the complete variable domain reads EPEVTQTPSHQVTQMGQEVILRCVPISNHLYFYWYRQILGQKVEFLVSFYNNEISEKSEIFDDQFSVERPDGSNFTLKIRSTKLEDSAMYFCASSVLAYEQYFGPGTRLTVT.

The rearrangement links TRBV3-1 (or the pseudogene TRBV3-2) to TRBJ2-5; 9 positions match TRBD1. Per the germline V gene, CDR1 is LGHDT and CDR2 is YNNKEL (reference sequence). The CDR3 has 15 residues. V lost 4 bases and J lost 7; bases outside the gene matches: 10. In DNA form, the CDR3 reads TGTGCCAGCAGCCGGTGGGACAGGGAATTTGCGACCCAGTACTTC. It codes for CASSRWDREFATQYF.

The chain uses TRBV11-1 and TRBJ2-5, with D possibly TRBD2 on 5 matching bases. The V and J ends lost 5 bases and 4 bases respectively, with 20 bases between them. Per germline, CDR1 SGHAT and CDR2 FQDESV (reference sequence). The CDR3 totals 16 residues. CDR3 coding DNA: TGTGCCAGCAGCCCTGACGAGGGTGGCAGAATAGAGACCCAGTACTTC. Amino acid sequence: CASSPDEGGRIETQYF.

This rearrangement joins TRBV2 to TRBJ1-2; D possibly corresponds to TRBD1 (6 bases). V gave up 11 bases and J gave up 2 bases, with 15 bases separating them. CDR3 length equals 13 residues. Germline CDR1 reads SNHLY; CDR2 reads FYNNEI. The CDR3 DNA follows: TGTGCCCTAGCCGGGGGGACAAACTATGGCTACACCTTC. It specifies CALAGGTNYGYTF. The whole variable domain, remainder taken from reference TRBV2 and TRBJ1-2, is EPEVTQTPSHQVTQMGQEVILRCVPISNHLYFYWYRQILGQKVEFLVSFYNNEISEKSEIFDDQFSVERPDGSNFTLKIRSTKLEDSAMYFCALAGGTNYGYTFGSGTRLTVV.

The V gene is TRBV30, the J gene TRBJ1-2, with 9 bases that match TRBD1. There are 13 residues in the CDR3. The V gene's germline CDR1 is GTSNPN and CDR2 SVGIG (reference sequence). The junction had 7 bases not matched to a gene; V was cut back by 3 bases and J by 8 bases. CDR3 in DNA: TGTGCCTGGAGCCCCTACGGGACAGGGGGCTACACCTTC. Amino acids: CAWSPYGTGGYTF.

J is TRBJ2-5 and V is TRBV19; D might be TRBD2 (7 bases). Germline V lookup: CDR1 LNHDA, CDR2 SQIVND (reference sequence). The CDR3 is made up of 14 amino acids. Trimming stripped 5 bases from V and 4 bases from J, with 14 bases between. This CDR3 is CASSVPGGGETQYF. The CDR3 nucleotides read TGTGCCAGTAGTGTCCCGGGGGGCGGAGAGACCCAGTACTTC.

CDR3 in amino acids: CASRKGRVTDTQYF. The CDR3 region has the DNA TGTGCCAGCCGAAAGGGCAGGGTCACAGATACGCAGTATTTT. The V call is TRBV27, the J call TRBJ2-3, with a possible D match to TRBD1 (5 bases). This CDR3 has 14 amino acids. Germline V gene sequence: CDR1 MNHEY, CDR2 SMNVEV (reference sequence). The V gene lost 8 bases and the J gene lost 2 bases, with 14 bases spanning the gap.